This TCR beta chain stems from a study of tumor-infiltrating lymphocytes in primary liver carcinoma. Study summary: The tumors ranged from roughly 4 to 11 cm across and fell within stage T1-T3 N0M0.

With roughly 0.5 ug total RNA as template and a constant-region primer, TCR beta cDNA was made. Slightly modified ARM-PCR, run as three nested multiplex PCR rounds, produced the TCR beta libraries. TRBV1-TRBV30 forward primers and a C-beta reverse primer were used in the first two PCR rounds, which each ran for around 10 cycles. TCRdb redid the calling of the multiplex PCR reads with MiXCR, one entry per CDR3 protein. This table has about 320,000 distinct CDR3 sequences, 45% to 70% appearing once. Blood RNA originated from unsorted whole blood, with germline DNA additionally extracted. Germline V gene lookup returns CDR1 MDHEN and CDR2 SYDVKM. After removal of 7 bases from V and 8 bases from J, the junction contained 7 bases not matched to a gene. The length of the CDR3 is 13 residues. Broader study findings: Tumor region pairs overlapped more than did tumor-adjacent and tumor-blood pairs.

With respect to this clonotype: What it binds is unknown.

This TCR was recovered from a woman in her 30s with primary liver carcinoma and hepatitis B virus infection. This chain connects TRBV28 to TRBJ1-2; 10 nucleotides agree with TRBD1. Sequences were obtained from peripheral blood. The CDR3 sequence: CASKRQGALGYTF. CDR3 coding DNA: TGTGCCAGCAAGAGACAGGGGGCGCTGGGCTACACCTTC.